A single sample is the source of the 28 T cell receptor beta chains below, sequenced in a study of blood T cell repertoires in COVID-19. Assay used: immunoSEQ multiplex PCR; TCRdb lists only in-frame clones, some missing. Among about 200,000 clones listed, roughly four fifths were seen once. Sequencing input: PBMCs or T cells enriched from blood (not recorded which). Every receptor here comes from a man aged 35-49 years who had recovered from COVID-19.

The CDR3 DNA reads as TGTGCCAGCAGTCCGGTGGGGGGAAGTACTGAAGCTTTCTTT. Amino acid sequence: CASSPVGGSTEAFF. The J gene is TRBJ1-1, the V gene TRBV6-5; D possibly corresponds to TRBD1 (5 bases). V was clipped by 5 bases and J by 5 bases, with 15 bases between them. The CDR3 covers 14 residues. Per germline, CDR1 MNHEY and CDR2 SVGAGI.

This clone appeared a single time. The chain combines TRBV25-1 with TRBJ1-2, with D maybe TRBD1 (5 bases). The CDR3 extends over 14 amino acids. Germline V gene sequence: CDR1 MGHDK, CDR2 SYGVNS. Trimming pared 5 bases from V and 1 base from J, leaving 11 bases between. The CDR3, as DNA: TGTGCCAGCAGTACTTACAGGAGTAACTATGGCTACACCTTC. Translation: CASSTYRSNYGYTF.

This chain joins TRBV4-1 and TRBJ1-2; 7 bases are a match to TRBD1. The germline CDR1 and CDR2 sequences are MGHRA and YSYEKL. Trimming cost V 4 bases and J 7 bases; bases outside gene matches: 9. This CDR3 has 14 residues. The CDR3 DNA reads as TGCGCCAGCAGCCGAGTCCCAGGGGGAGCTGGCTACACCTTC. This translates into CASSRVPGGAGYTF.

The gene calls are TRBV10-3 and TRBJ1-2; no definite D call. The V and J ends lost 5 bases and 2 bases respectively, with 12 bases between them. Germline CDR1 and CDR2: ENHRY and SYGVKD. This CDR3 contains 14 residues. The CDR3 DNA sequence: TGTGCCATCAGTCGAGAGGGCGAAAACTATGGCTACACCTTC. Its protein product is CAISREGENYGYTF.

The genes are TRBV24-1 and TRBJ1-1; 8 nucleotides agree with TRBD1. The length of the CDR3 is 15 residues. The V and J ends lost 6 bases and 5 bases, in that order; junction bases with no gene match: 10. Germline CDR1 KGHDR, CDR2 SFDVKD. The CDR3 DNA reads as TGTGCCACCAGTCGGACAGGGACTTCGGGGACTGAAGCTTTCTTT. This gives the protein CATSRTGTSGTEAFF.

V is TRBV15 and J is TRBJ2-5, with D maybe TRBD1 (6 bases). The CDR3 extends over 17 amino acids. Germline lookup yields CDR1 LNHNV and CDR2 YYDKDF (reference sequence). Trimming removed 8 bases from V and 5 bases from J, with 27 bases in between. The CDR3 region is CATGLTNRVTVGETQYF. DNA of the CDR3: TGTGCCACCGGGCTCACAAACAGGGTCACGGTCGGGGAGACCCAGTACTTC.

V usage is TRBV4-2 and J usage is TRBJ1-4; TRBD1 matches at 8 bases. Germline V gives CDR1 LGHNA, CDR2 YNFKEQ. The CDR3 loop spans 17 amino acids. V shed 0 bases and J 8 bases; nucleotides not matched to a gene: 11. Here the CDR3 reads CASSQDRSRQGNEKLFF. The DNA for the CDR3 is TGTGCCAGCAGCCAAGATAGGAGTAGACAGGGGAACGAAAAACTGTTTTTT.

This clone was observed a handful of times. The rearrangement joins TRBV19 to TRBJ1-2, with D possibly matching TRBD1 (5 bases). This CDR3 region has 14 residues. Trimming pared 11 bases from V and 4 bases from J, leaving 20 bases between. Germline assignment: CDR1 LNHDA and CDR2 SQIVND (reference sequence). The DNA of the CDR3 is TGTGCCTCAAAAGGGGTATCCACCTCCTATGGCTACACCTTC. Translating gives CASKGVSTSYGYTF.

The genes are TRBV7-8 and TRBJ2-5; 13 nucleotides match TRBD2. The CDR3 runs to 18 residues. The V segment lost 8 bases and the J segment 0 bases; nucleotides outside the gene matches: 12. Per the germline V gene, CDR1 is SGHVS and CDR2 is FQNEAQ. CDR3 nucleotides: TGTGCCAGCCTTAATCGGGGACTAGCGGGGAGAAACCAAGAGACCCAGTACTTC. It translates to CASLNRGLAGRNQETQYF.

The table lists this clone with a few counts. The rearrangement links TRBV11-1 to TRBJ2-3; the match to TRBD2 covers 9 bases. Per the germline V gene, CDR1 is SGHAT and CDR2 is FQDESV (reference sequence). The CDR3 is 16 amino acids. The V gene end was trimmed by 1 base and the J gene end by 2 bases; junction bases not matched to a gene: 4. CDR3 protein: CASSLGAGGFTDTQYF. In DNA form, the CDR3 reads TGTGCCAGCAGCTTAGGAGCGGGGGGATTCACAGATACGCAGTATTTT. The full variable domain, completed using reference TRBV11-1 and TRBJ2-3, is EAEVAQSPRYKITEKSQAVAFWCDPISGHATLYWYRQILGQGPELLVQFQDESVVDDSQLPKDRFSAERLKGVDSTLKIQPAELGDSAMYLCASSLGAGGFTDTQYFGPGTRLTVL.

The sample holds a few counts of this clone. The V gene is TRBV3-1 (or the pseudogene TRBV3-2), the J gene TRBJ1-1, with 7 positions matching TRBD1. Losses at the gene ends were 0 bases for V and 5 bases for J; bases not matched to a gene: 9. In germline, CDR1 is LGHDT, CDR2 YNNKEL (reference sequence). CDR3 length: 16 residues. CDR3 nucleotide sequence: TGTGCCAGCAGCCAAGAACAAGGACAGGAGGATACTGAAGCTTTCTTT. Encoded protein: CASSQEQGQEDTEAFF.

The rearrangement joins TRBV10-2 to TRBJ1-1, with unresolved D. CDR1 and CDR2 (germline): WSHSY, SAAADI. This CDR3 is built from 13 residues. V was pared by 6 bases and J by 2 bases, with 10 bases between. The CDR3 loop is CASSGNKNTEAFF. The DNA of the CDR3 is TGCGCCAGCAGCGGGAACAAAAACACTGAAGCTTTCTTT.

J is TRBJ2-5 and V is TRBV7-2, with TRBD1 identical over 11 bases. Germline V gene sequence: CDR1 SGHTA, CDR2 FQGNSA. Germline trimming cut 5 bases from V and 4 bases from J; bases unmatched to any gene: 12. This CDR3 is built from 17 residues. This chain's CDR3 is CASSLQLSGTGGETQYF. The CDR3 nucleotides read TGTGCCAGCAGCCTCCAACTTTCCGGGACAGGGGGAGAGACCCAGTACTTC.

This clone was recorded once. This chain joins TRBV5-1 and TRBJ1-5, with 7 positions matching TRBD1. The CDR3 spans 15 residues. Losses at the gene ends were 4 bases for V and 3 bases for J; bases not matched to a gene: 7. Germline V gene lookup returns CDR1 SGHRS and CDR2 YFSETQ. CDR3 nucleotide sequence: TGCGCCAGCAGCGCAGGGGGACAGCACAATCAGCCCCAGCATTTT. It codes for CASSAGGQHNQPQHF. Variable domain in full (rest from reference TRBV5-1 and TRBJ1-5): KAGVTQTPRYLIKTRGQQVTLSCSPISGHRSVSWYQQTPGQGLQFLFEYFSETQRNKGNFPGRFSGRQFSNSRSEMNVSTLELGDSALYLCASSAGGQHNQPQHFGDGTRLSIL.

CDR3 protein: CASSLSYPEAFF. The CDR3 bases are TGTGCCAGCAGTCTATCGTACCCTGAAGCTTTCTTT. The V and J genes are TRBV12-3 or TRBV12-4 and TRBJ1-1; no clear D. Trimming stripped 5 bases from V and 6 bases from J, with 10 bases between. The CDR3 has 12 amino acids.

CDR3 region: CASSQAGLACTF. The CDR3 nucleotides read TGTGCCAGCAGCCAAGCGGGACTGGCGTGCACCTTC. The gene calls are TRBV3-1 (or the pseudogene TRBV3-2) and TRBJ1-2; D is possibly TRBD1 (5 bases). The CDR3 extends over 12 amino acids. From germline, CDR1 is LGHDT and CDR2 YNNKEL (reference sequence). V lost 1 base, J lost 13 bases, and 13 bases lay in between.

CDR3 coding DNA: TGTGCCAGTAGTATAGATCGTGCGCGGGGGGGTGAGCAGTTCTTC. Its protein is CASSIDRARGGEQFF. The chain carries TRBV19 and TRBJ2-1; 9 bases agree with TRBD2. The CDR3 contains 15 residues. Germline CDR1 reads LNHDA; CDR2 reads SQIVND (reference sequence). With V trimmed by 0 bases and J by 9 bases, 6 bases remained unmatched.

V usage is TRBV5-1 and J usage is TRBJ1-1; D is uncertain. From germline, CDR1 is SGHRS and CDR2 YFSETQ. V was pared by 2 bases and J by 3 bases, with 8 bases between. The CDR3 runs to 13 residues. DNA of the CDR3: TGCGCCAGCAGCTTTTATCCCGACACTGAAGCTTTCTTT. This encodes CASSFYPDTEAFF.

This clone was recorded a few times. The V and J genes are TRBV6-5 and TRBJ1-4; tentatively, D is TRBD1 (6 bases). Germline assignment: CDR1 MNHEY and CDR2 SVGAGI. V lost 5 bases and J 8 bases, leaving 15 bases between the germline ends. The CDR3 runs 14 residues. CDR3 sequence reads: CASSPIAGAEKLFF. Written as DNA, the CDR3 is TGTGCCAGCAGTCCCATAGCAGGGGCCGAAAAACTGTTTTTT.

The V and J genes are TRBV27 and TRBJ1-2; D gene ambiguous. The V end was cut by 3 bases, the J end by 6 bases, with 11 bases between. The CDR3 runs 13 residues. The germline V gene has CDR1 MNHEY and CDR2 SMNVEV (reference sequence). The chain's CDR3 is CASSFRGFNGYTF. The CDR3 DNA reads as TGTGCCAGCAGTTTCAGAGGGTTTAATGGCTACACCTTC.

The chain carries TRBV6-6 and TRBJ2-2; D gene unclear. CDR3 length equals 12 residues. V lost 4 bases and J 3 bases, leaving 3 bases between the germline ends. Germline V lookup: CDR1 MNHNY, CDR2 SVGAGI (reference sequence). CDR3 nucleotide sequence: TGTGCCAGCAGTTCGTACACCGGGGAGCTGTTTTTT. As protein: CASSSYTGELFF.

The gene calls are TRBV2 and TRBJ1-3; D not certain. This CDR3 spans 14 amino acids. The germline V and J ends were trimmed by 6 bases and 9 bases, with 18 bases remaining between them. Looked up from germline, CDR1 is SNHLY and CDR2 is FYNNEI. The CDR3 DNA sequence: TGTGCCAGCAGAAACGAGGGCGGATCGGCCACCATATATTTT. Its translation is CASRNEGGSATIYF.

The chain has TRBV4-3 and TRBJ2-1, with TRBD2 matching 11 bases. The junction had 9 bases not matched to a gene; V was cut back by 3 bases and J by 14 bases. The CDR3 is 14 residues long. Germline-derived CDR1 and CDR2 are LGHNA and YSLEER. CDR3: CASSQDQTSGGKFF. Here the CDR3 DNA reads TGCGCCAGCAGCCAGGATCAAACTAGCGGGGGAAAGTTCTTC.

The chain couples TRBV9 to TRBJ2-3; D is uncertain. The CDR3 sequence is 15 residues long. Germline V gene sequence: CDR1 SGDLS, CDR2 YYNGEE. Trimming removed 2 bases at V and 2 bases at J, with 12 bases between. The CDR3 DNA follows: TGTGCCAGCAGCGTTACTCCCAAACCCACAGATACGCAGTATTTT. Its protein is CASSVTPKPTDTQYF.

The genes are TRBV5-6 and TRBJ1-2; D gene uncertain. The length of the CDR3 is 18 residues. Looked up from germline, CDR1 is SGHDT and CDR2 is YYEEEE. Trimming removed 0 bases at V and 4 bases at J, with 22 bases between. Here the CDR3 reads CASSLVALQKPSPYGYTF. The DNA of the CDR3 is TGTGCCAGCAGCTTGGTGGCCCTACAGAAGCCCTCTCCCTATGGCTACACCTTC.

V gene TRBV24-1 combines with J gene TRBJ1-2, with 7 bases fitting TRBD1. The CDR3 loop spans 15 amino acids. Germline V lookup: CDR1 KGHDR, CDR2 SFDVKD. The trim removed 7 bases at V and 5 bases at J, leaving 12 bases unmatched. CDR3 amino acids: CATSQTGMSGYGYTF. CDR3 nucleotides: TGTGCCACCAGCCAGACAGGGATGAGTGGGTATGGCTACACCTTC.

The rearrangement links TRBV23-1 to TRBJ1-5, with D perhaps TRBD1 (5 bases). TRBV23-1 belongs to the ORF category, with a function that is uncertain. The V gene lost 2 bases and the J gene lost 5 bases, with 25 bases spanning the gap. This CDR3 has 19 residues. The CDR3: CASSQPPLRVGHKDQPQHF. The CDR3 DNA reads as TGCGCCAGCAGTCAACCTCCCCTCAGGGTAGGACATAAGGATCAGCCCCAGCATTTT.

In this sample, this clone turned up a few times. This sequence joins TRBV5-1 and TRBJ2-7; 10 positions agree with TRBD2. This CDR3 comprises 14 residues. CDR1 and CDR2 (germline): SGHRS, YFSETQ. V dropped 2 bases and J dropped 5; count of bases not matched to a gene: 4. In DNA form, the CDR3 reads TGCGCCAGCAGCTTCGGGACTAGCGCCCACGAGCAGTACTTC. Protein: CASSFGTSAHEQYF.